Following are 11 T cell receptor beta chains from one sample sequenced in a study of technical replicates of blood from a handful of donors. The assay was immunoSEQ multiplex PCR, and TCRdb's table has in-frame clones only and misses some. The table shows nearly 70,000 clones, with about 91% occurring only once. Source material: T cells isolated from PBMCs. These receptors came from a human donor in good health.

This rearrangement joins TRBV12-5 to TRBJ1-1; TRBD1 agrees at 8 bases. Germline assignment: CDR1 LGHNT and CDR2 FRNRAP. J lost 0 bases, V lost 0 bases, and 6 bases had no gene match. The CDR3 is 17 amino acids. The CDR3 bases are TGTGCTAGTGGTTTGGTAGGCCAGGGGGCACTGAACACTGAAGCTTTCTTT. It translates to CASGLVGQGALNTEAFF. Full variable domain (remainder filled in from reference TRBV12-5 and TRBJ1-1): DARVTQTPRHKVTEMGQEVTMRCQPILGHNTVFWYRQTMMQGLELLAYFRNRAPLDDSGMPKDRFSAEMPDATLATLKIQPSEPRDSAVYFCASGLVGQGALNTEAFFGQGTRLTVV.

The chain has TRBV4-2 and TRBJ2-1; tentative D call: TRBD1 (5 bases). Germline V CDR1 and CDR2: LGHNA, YNFKEQ. V shed 3 bases and J shed 9 bases, with 15 bases lying between them. This CDR3 comprises 14 residues. The CDR3 DNA reads as TGTGCCAGCAGCCACCGAACCCAGGGCTTTGAGCAGTTCTTC. Its protein product is CASSHRTQGFEQFF.

This clone was seen once. The J gene is TRBJ2-3, the V gene TRBV4-1; TRBD1 aligns across 7 bases. V was pared by 1 base and J by 2 bases, with 3 bases of the junction left unmatched. The CDR3 consists of 15 residues. CDR1 MGHRA and CDR2 YSYEKL come from the germline V gene. CDR3 DNA: TGCGCCAGCAGCCAAGCACAGGGGAACACAGATACGCAGTATTTT. Residues: CASSQAQGNTDTQYF.

The genes are TRBV27 and TRBJ1-2; 9 bases align to TRBD1. V lost 3 bases to trimming and J lost 5 bases; unmatched junction nucleotides: 13. CDR1 MNHEY and CDR2 SMNVEV come from the germline V gene (reference sequence). There are 17 residues in the CDR3. The CDR3 DNA is TGTGCCAGCAGTTTTACTGGGACAGGGCTCCGAATGTATGGCTACACCTTC. Protein sequence: CASSFTGTGLRMYGYTF.

The J gene is TRBJ1-1, the V gene TRBV29-1; possible D gene TRBD1, 6 bases. The germline V and J ends were trimmed by 3 bases and 4 bases, with 9 bases remaining between them. The V gene's germline CDR1 is SQVTM and CDR2 ANQGSEA. This CDR3 has 12 amino acids. CDR3 region: CSVDLGGTEAFF. The DNA of the CDR3 is TGCAGCGTTGATCTAGGGGGCACTGAAGCTTTCTTT.

This clone was observed a few times. The gene calls are TRBV27 and TRBJ2-7, with D possibly TRBD2 on 6 matching bases. V gave up 5 bases and J gave up 7 bases, with 15 bases separating them. The CDR3 extends over 13 amino acids. The germline CDR1 and CDR2 sequences are MNHEY and SMNVEV (reference sequence). The CDR3 nucleotides are TGTGCCAGCAGTCTTAACCTGAGCGGGGAGCAGTACTTC. It yields the protein CASSLNLSGEQYF.

For this clone: It is likely a read error, because the conserved phenylalanine at the end of the CDR3 is missing. It is unclear where the CDR3 begins or ends on the DNA, so no DNA is shown, and the CDR3 is as TCRdb lists it. This chain links TRBV7-9 with TRBJ2-3; the table's D call, TRBD2, was not checked against the DNA. Including both end residues, the CDR3 is 10 amino acids long. Germline V gene lookup returns CDR1 SEHNR and CDR2 FQNEAQ (reference sequence). The CDR3: CASSLIGLVT.

This chain joins TRBV5-5 and TRBJ1-4; no reliable D call. Germline CDR1 is SGHKS and CDR2 is YYEKEE (reference sequence). V was shortened by 3 bases and J by 7 bases, with 4 bases between the two germline ends. The CDR3 spans 11 residues. CDR3 loop: CASSYSEKLFF. CDR3 coding DNA: TGTGCCAGCAGCTACAGTGAAAAACTGTTTTTT.

The chain employs TRBV6-1 and TRBJ2-7; D is unclear. Germline-derived CDR1 and CDR2 are MNHNS and SASEGT. V was trimmed by 7 bases and J by 3 bases, leaving 16 bases between them. The CDR3 has 14 residues. The CDR3: CASTPLGSLYEQYF. In DNA, the CDR3 is TGTGCCAGCACTCCGCTAGGATCTCTCTACGAGCAGTACTTC.

The chain has TRBV10-3 and TRBJ1-4, with no clear D. Germline V gene lookup returns CDR1 ENHRY and CDR2 SYGVKD. Trimming removed 5 bases from V and 8 bases from J, with 6 bases in between. CDR3 length: 11 amino acids. The CDR3 DNA is TGTGCCATCAGTTCAGGAGAAAAACTGTTTTTT. Translation: CAISSGEKLFF.

The chain has TRBV5-1 and TRBJ1-1, with TRBD1 matching over 9 bases. The CDR3 consists of 13 residues. The V and J ends lost 4 bases and 5 bases, in that order; junction bases with no gene match: 3. The germline V gene encodes CDR1 SGHRS and CDR2 YFSETQ. CDR3 sequence: CASSQGTGTEAFF. The CDR3 nucleotides are TGCGCCAGCAGCCAAGGGACAGGGACTGAAGCTTTCTTT. Variable domain in full (rest from reference TRBV5-1 and TRBJ1-1): KAGVTQTPRYLIKTRGQQVTLSCSPISGHRSVSWYQQTPGQGLQFLFEYFSETQRNKGNFPGRFSGRQFSNSRSEMNVSTLELGDSALYLCASSQGTGTEAFFGQGTRLTVV.